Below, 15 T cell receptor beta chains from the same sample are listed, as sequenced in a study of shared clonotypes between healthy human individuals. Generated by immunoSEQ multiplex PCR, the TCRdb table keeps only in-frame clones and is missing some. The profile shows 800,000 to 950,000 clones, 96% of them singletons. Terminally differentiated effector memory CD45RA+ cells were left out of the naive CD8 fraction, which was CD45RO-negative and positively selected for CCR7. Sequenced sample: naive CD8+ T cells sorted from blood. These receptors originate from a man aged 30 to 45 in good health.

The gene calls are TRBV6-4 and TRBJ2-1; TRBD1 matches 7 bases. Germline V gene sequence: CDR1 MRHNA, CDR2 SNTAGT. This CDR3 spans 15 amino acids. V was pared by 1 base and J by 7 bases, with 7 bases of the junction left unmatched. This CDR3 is CASSDYLTGRNEQFF. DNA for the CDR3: TGTGCCAGCAGTGACTATTTGACAGGGCGGAATGAGCAGTTCTTC.

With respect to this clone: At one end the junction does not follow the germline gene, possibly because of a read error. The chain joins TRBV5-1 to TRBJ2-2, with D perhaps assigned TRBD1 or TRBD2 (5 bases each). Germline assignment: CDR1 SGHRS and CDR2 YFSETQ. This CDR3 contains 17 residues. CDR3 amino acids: CASSLAGTLSSTGELFF. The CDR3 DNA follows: TGCGCCAGCAGTTTGGCAGGGACGCTGTCGAGCACCGGGGAGCTGTTTTTT.

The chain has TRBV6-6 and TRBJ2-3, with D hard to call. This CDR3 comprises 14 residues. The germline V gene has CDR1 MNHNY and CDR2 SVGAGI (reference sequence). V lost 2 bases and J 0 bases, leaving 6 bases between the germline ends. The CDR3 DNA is TGTGCCAGCAGTTACCTCTACAGCACAGATACGCAGTATTTT. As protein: CASSYLYSTDTQYF.

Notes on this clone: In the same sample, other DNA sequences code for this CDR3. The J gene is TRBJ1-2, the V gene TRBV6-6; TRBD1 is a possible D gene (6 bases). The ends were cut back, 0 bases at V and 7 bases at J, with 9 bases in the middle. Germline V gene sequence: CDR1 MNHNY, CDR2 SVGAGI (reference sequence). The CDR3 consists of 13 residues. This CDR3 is CASSYSQGGGYTF. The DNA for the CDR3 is TGTGCCAGCAGTTACTCACAGGGTGGTGGCTACACCTTC.

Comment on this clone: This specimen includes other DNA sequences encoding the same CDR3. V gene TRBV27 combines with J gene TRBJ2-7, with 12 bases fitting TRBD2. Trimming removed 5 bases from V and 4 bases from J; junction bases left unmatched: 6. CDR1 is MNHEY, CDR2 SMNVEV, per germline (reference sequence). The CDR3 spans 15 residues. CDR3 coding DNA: TGTGCCAGCAGTCTGACTAGCGGGAGCCTATACGAGCAGTACTTC. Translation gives CASSLTSGSLYEQYF.

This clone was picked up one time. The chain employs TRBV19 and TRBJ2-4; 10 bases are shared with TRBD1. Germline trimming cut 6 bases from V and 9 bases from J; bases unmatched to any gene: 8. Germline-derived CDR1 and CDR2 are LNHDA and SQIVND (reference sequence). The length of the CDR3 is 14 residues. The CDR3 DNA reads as TGTGCCAGTAGGTCGACAGGGGGCTATGGCATTCAGTACTTC. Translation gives CASRSTGGYGIQYF.

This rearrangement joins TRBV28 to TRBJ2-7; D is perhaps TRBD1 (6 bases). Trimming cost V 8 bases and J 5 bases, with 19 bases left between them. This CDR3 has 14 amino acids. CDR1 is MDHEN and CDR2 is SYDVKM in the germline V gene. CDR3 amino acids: CASSERGFSDEQYF. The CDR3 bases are TGTGCCAGCTCTGAGAGGGGGTTCAGCGACGAGCAGTACTTC.

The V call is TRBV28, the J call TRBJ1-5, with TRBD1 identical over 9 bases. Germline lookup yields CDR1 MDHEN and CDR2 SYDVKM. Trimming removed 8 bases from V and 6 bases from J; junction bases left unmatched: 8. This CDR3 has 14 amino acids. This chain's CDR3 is CASSAGQGFQPQHF. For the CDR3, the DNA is TGTGCCAGCTCTGCAGGACAGGGGTTTCAGCCCCAGCATTTT.

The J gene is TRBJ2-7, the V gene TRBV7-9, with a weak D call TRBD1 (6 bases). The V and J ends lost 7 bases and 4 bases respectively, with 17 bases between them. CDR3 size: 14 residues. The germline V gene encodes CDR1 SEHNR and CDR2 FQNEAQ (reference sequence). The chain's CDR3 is CASTSTFGQYEQYF. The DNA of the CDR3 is TGTGCCAGCACTTCTACCTTCGGACAGTACGAGCAGTACTTC. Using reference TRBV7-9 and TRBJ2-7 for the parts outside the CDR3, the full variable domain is DTGVSQNPRHKITKRGQNVTFRCDPISEHNRLYWYRQTLGQGPEFLTYFQNEAQLEKSRLLSDRFSAERPKGSFSTLEIQRTEQGDSAMYLCASTSTFGQYEQYFGPGTRLTVT.

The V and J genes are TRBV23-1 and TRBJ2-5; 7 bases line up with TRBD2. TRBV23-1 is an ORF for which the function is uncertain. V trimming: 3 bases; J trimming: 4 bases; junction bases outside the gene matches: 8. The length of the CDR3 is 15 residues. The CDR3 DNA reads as TGCGCCAGCAGTCAGTCCCGGGACTACCCAGAGACCCAGTACTTC. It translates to CASSQSRDYPETQYF.

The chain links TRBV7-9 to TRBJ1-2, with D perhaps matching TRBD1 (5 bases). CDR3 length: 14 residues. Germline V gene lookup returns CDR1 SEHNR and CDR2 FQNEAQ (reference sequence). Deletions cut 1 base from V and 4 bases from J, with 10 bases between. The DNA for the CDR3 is TGTGCCAGCAGCTTAGTGACAGCTAGCTATGGCTACACCTTC. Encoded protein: CASSLVTASYGYTF.

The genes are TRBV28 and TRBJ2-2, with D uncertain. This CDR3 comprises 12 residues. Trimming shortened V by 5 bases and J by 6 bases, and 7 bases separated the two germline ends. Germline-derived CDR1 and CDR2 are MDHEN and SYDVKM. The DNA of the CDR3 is TGTGCCAGCAGTCCCCTCGCCGGGGAGCTGTTTTTT. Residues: CASSPLAGELFF. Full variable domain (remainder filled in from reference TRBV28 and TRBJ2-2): DVKVTQSSRYLVKRTGEKVFLECVQDMDHENMFWYRQDPGLGLRLIYFSYDVKMKEKGDIPEGYSVSREKKERFSLILESASTNQTSMYLCASSPLAGELFFGEGSRLTVL.

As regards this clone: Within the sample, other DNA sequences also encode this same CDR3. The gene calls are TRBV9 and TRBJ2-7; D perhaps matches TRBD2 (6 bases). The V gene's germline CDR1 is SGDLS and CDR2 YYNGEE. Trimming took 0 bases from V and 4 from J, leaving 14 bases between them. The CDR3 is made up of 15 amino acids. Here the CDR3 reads CASSVDGGVSYEQYF. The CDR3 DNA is TGTGCCAGCAGCGTAGATGGCGGGGTCTCGTACGAGCAGTACTTC.

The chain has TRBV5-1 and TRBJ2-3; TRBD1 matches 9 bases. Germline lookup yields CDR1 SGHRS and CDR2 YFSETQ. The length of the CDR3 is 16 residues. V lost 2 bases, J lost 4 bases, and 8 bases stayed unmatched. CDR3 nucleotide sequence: TGCGCCAGCAGCTTACAGGGGGCGCGGATTCCAGATACGCAGTATTTT. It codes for CASSLQGARIPDTQYF.

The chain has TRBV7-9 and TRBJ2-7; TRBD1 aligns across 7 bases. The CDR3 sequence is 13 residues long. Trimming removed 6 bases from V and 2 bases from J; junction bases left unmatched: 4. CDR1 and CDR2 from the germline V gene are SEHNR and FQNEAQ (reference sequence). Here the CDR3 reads CASRGTETYEQYF. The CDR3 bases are TGTGCCAGCAGAGGGACAGAAACCTACGAGCAGTACTTC. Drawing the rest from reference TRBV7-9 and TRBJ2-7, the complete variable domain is DTGVSQNPRHKITKRGQNVTFRCDPISEHNRLYWYRQTLGQGPEFLTYFQNEAQLEKSRLLSDRFSAERPKGSFSTLEIQRTEQGDSAMYLCASRGTETYEQYFGPGTRLTVT.